This TCR beta chain originates from a study of blood T cell repertoires in COVID-19. As concerns this clone: The junction does not match germline at one end; this may be a read error.

Germline V gene sequence: CDR1 SSHAT, CDR2 FNYEAQ (reference sequence). This CDR3 is 15 amino acids long. In the authors' workflow: Nucleated cell counts were estimated from reference gene primer amplification. Profiled with immunoSEQ multiplex PCR; TCRdb holds only in-frame clones, not every one. Clone size and V and J calls were adopted from that table, with D and trimming inferred from the DNA. This repertoire shows almost 350,000 clones, approximately 90% found once; its top ten account for about 3.9%. This chain links TRBV7-7 with TRBJ1-3; D may be TRBD1 (6 bases). What was sequenced was peripheral blood. The receptor comes from a woman aged 55-70 years with COVID-19, enrolled during active disease. CDR3 DNA: TGTGCTAGCAGCCCGACAGGAAATTCTGGAAACACCATATATTTT. The encoded protein is CASSPTGNSGNTIYF.